This T cell receptor (beta chain) was sequenced during a study of T cells expressing NK-cell markers. Study context: The authors derived TCR beta repertoires from sorted CD3+CD56+NKG2C+, CD3+CD56+NKG2C- and CD3+CD56-NKG2C+ T cells.

The CDR3 contains 15 residues. Germline V CDR1 and CDR2: SGHAT, FQDESV (reference sequence). For each CDR3 protein, TCRdb gives one entry from its re-call of the 5' RACE reads, without DNA. Across about 170,000 distinct CDR3 sequences, the top ten clones capture roughly 21% of the sample. Whole-study results and caveats: In a group of roughly 6 donors, dominant NKG2C+ clonotypes represented about 1.0-7.5% of CD8+ T cells. These same clonotypes (in several donors) also led the CD3+CD56-NKG2C+ fraction.

Comment on this clonotype: The antigen is unknown.

Sequenced: blood T cells: a sorted CD56 or NKG2C T cell subset, CD4+ or CD8+ T cells, or bulk PBMC T cells (not recorded which). The chain employs TRBV11-1 and TRBJ1-1; absent DNA, TCRdb's TRBD1 call cannot be checked. The TCR originated in a man aged 18-75 years in good health. CDR3 sequence reads: CASSQWGTMNTEAFF.